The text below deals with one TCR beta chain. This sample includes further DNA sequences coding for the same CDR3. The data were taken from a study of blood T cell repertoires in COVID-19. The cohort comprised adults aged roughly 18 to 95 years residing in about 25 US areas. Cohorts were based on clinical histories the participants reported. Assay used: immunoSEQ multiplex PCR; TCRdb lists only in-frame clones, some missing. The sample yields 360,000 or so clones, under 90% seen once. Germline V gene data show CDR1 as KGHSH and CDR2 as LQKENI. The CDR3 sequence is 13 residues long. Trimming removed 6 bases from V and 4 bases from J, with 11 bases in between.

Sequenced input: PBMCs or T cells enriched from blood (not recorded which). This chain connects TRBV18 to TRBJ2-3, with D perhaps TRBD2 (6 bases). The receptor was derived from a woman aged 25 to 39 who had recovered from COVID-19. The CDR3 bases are TGTGCCAGCTCCCCGTCGGGGGCAGATACGCAGTATTTT. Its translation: CASSPSGADTQYF.